The T cell receptor (beta chain) under discussion was sequenced for a study of identical twins. This clonotype was recorded at least ten times. Its antigen is as yet unknown. Each CDR3 protein gets one entry after TCRdb re-called the 5' RACE reads with MiXCR. The table has around 470,000 distinct CDR3 sequences, approximately 15% seen once. The CDR3 totals 13 residues. Germline V lookup: CDR1 LNHNV, CDR2 YYDKDF (reference sequence). Trimming shortened V by 0 bases and J by 5 bases, and 7 bases separated the two germline ends. Study-wide points: Models underestimated TCR alpha sharing (out-of-frame) in monozygotic twins. Within beta out-of-frame sequences, the excess sharing observed between twins was weaker.

These data were likewise used in another study, on yellow fever vaccine responses in identical twins.

The clonotype comes from a young woman in good health. This chain connects TRBV15 to TRBJ2-5; D unclear. The source material was CD4+ T cells sorted from blood. The DNA of the CDR3 is TGTGCCACCAGCAGAGATTCGTCGGAGACCCAGTACTTC. It encodes CATSRDSSETQYF.